These 13 T cell receptor beta chains were sequenced from one sample in a study of T cell clones after liver transplantation. Measured with immunoSEQ multiplex PCR; TCRdb has only the in-frame clones, and not every one. Altogether about 100,000 clones are present, 75% to 90% being singletons, with the ten largest covering 0.8% to 1%. Material: CD4+ T cells from blood, obtained before liver transplant. The receptor source for this set is a human donor who received a liver transplant.

This chain connects TRBV6-1 to TRBJ1-3, with D maybe TRBD1 (5 bases). V was pared by 7 bases and J by 11 bases, with 15 bases between. Germline V lookup: CDR1 MNHNS, CDR2 SASEGT. The CDR3 has 12 amino acids. The CDR3 region is CASTPGTSAIYF. The CDR3 nucleotides read TGTGCCAGCACACCCGGGACTTCTGCCATATATTTT.

The J gene is TRBJ1-6, the V gene TRBV4-1; no firm D call. The V gene's germline CDR1 is MGHRA and CDR2 YSYEKL. The V end was cut by 2 bases, the J end by 10 bases, with 15 bases between. The CDR3 covers 15 residues. CDR3 sequence: CASSQSSRGGSPLHF. The CDR3 DNA reads as TGCGCCAGCAGCCAATCTAGCCGTGGTGGATCACCCCTCCACTTT.

The chain uses TRBV7-2 and TRBJ1-5, with TRBD1 as a possible D gene (6 bases). The CDR3 covers 15 residues. The V gene lost 3 bases and the J gene lost 0 bases, with 9 bases spanning the gap. Germline lookup yields CDR1 SGHTA and CDR2 FQGNSA. CDR3 amino acids: CASSFQGYSNQPQHF. CDR3 DNA: TGTGCCAGCAGCTTCCAGGGGTATAGCAATCAGCCCCAGCATTTT.

The rearrangement links TRBV5-1 to TRBJ2-1; TRBD2 matches at 12 bases. Trimming at V came to 3 bases and at J to 1 base, leaving 14 bases not matched to a gene. Germline V gene data show CDR1 as SGHRS and CDR2 as YFSETQ. The CDR3 is made up of 20 amino acids. The CDR3 nucleotides read TGCGCCAGCAGCTCTGGACTAGCGGGAATTCACCGGGGTTCCTACAATGAGCAGTTCTTC. This encodes CASSSGLAGIHRGSYNEQFF.

CDR3 residues: CASRKGQGYYEQYF. CDR3 DNA sequence: TGTGCCAGCCGCAAGGGACAGGGGTACTACGAGCAGTACTTC. This chain connects TRBV2 to TRBJ2-7; 10 bases fit TRBD1. Germline loops: CDR1 SNHLY, CDR2 FYNNEI. The CDR3 runs to 14 residues. The V segment lost 8 bases and the J segment 3 bases; nucleotides outside the gene matches: 7.

The chain is built from TRBV9 and TRBJ2-2, with D possibly matching TRBD1 (7 bases). The CDR3 spans 16 residues. Germline V CDR1 and CDR2: SGDLS, YYNGEE. The V end lost 4 bases, the J end lost 1 base, and 14 bases lay between the germline ends. The chain's CDR3 is CASSPRGRENTGELFF. CDR3 DNA: TGTGCCAGCAGCCCTAGGGGGCGGGAGAACACCGGGGAGCTGTTTTTT.

The V and J genes are TRBV9 and TRBJ1-2; a weak D match, TRBD1 (5 bases). The CDR3 totals 14 residues. The V end lost 0 bases, the J end lost 0 bases, and 6 bases lay between the germline ends. Germline CDR1 and CDR2: SGDLS and YYNGEE. The CDR3 loop is CASSVGGTNYGYTF. In DNA form, the CDR3 reads TGTGCCAGCAGCGTAGGGGGGACTAACTATGGCTACACCTTC.

V gene TRBV27 combines with J gene TRBJ2-3, with D tentatively TRBD1 or TRBD2 (5 bases each). CDR3 length: 14 residues. Germline values: CDR1 MNHEY, CDR2 SMNVEV (reference sequence). The V and J ends lost 1 base and 4 bases respectively, with 9 bases between them. The CDR3 DNA reads TGTGCCAGCAGTTTATACGGGACGGCAGATACGCAGTATTTT. Its translation: CASSLYGTADTQYF.

The rearrangement joins TRBV11-2 to TRBJ2-3; tentative D call: TRBD2 (5 bases). The CDR3 has 16 residues. V lost 5 bases and J 1 base, leaving 16 bases between the germline ends. Germline V gives CDR1 SGHAT, CDR2 FQNNGV. The CDR3 region has the DNA TGTGCCAGCAGCCGTCGTTCGGGAAGTCGCACAGATACGCAGTATTTT. This codes for CASSRRSGSRTDTQYF.

The chain links TRBV10-3 to TRBJ2-1; D possibly corresponds to TRBD2 (5 bases). Germline V gene sequence: CDR1 ENHRY, CDR2 SYGVKD. This CDR3 is built from 15 residues. V was trimmed by 2 bases and J by 7 bases, leaving 15 bases between them. CDR3 DNA: TGTGCCATCAGTGAGAGACCGGGGATACGAAATGAGCAGTTCTTC. As protein: CAISERPGIRNEQFF.

The CDR3 is CSGVRGAGNEQFF. The CDR3 nucleotides read TGCAGCGGGGTACGGGGCGCAGGTAATGAGCAGTTCTTC. This chain connects TRBV29-1 to TRBJ2-1; D is perhaps TRBD1 or TRBD2 (5 bases each). Germline V gene data show CDR1 as SQVTM and CDR2 as ANQGSEA. This CDR3 has 13 amino acids. The V gene lost 7 bases and the J gene lost 7 bases, with 17 bases spanning the gap.

This clone was detected once. This chain joins TRBV5-4 and TRBJ1-5; D unclear. The germline V and J ends were trimmed by 0 bases and 5 bases, with 12 bases remaining between them. The CDR3 spans 15 residues. Germline lookup yields CDR1 SGHNT and CDR2 YYREEE (reference sequence). The CDR3 DNA is TGTGCCAGCAGCTTGGATTTAGACGAGTATCAGCCCCAGCATTTT. Its protein is CASSLDLDEYQPQHF.

The chain couples TRBV19 to TRBJ1-2; D is undetermined. The V end was cut by 7 bases, the J end by 3 bases, with 6 bases between. The CDR3 consists of 11 residues. The germline V gene encodes CDR1 LNHDA and CDR2 SQIVND (reference sequence). The CDR3 reads CASNRDYGYTF. As DNA, the CDR3 is TGTGCCAGTAACCGGGACTATGGCTACACCTTC.